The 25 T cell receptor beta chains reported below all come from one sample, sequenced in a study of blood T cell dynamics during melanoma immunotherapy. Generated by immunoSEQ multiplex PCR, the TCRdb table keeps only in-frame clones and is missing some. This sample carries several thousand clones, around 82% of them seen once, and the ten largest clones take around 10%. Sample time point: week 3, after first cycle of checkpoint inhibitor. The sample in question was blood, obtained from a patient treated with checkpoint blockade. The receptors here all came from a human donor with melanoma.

This CDR3 reads CASSQDLGSTYEQYF. As DNA, the CDR3 is TGTGCCAGCAGCCAAGATCTTGGGAGTACCTACGAGCAGTACTTC. This rearrangement joins TRBV4-2 to TRBJ2-7; D might be TRBD2 (5 bases). The germline V gene encodes CDR1 LGHNA and CDR2 YNFKEQ. The length of the CDR3 is 15 residues. Trimming stripped 0 bases from V and 2 bases from J, with 11 bases between.

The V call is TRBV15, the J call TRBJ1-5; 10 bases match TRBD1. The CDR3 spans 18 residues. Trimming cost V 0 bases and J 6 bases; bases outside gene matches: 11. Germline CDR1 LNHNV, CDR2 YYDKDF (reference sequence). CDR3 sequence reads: CATSRDSDRGVRGQPQHF. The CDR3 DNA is TGTGCCACCAGCAGAGACTCGGACAGGGGGGTCCGGGGTCAGCCCCAGCATTTT.

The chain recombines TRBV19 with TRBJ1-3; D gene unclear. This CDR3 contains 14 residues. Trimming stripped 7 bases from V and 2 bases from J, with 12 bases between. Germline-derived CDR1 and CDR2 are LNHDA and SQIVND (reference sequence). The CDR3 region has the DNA TGTGCCAGTACCGTGGGTACTCCTGGAAACACCATATATTTT. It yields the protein CASTVGTPGNTIYF.

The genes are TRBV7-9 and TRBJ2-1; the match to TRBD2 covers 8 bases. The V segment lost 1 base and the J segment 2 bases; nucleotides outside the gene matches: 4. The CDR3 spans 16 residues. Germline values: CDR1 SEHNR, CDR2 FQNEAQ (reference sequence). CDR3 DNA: TGTGCCAGCAGCTTAGAAGGCGGGGGGCCCTACAATGAGCAGTTCTTC. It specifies CASSLEGGGPYNEQFF.

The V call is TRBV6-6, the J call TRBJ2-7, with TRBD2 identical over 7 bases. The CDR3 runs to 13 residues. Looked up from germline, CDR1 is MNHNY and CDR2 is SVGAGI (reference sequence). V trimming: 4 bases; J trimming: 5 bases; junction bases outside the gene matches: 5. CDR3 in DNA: TGTGCCAGCAGTTGGGAGGGGTCGGACGAGCAGTACTTC. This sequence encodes CASSWEGSDEQYF.

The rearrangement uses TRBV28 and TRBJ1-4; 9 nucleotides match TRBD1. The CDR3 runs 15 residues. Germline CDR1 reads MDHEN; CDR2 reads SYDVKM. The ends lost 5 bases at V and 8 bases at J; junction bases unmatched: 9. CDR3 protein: CASSPRDRAGEKLFF. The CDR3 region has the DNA TGTGCCAGCAGTCCACGGGACAGGGCCGGAGAAAAACTGTTTTTT.

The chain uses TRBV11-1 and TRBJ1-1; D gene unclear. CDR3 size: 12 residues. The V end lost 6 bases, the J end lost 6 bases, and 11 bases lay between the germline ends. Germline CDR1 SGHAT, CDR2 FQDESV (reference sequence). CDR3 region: CASSRPAAEAFF. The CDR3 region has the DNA TGTGCCAGCAGTCGACCAGCCGCTGAAGCTTTCTTT.

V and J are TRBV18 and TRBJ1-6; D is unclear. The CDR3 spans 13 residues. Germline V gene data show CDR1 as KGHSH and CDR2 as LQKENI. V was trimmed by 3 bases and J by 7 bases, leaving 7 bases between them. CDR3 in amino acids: CASSPERNSPLHF. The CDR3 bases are TGTGCCAGCTCACCCGAAAGAAATTCACCCCTCCACTTT.

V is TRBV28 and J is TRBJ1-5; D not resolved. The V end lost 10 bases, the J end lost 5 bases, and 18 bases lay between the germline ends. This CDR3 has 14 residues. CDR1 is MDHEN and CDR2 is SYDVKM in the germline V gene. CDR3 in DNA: TGTGCCACATTTACCGGGTCCTTTTATCAGCCCCAGCATTTT. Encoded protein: CATFTGSFYQPQHF.

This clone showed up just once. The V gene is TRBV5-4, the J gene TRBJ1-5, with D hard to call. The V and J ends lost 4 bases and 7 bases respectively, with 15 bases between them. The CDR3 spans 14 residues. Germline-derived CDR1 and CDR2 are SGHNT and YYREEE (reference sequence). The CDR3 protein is CASSPDSGSQPQHF. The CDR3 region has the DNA TGTGCCAGCAGCCCGGATTCGGGGTCGCAGCCCCAGCATTTT. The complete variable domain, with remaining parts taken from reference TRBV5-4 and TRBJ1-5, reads ETGVTQSPTHLIKTRGQQVTLRCSSQSGHNTVSWYQQALGQGPQFIFQYYREEENGRGNFPPRFSGLQFPNYSSELNVNALELDDSALYLCASSPDSGSQPQHFGDGTRLSIL.

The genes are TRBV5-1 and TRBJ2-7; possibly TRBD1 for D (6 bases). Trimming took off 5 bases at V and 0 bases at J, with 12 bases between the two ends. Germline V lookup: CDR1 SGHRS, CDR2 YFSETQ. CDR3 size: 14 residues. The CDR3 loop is CASSWGQNSYEQYF. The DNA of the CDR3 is TGCGCCAGCAGTTGGGGGCAAAACTCCTACGAGCAGTACTTC.

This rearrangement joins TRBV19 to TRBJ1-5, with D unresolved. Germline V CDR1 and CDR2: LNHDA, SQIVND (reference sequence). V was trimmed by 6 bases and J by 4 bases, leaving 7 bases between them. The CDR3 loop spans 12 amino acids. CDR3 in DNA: TGTGCCAGTAGATGGGTTAATCAGCCCCAGCATTTT. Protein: CASRWVNQPQHF.

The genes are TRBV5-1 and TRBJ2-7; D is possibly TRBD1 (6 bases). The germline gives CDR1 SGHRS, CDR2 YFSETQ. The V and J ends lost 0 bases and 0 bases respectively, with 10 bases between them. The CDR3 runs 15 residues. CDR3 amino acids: CASSLVVGGSYEQYF. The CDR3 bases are TGCGCCAGCAGCTTGGTTGTAGGGGGCTCCTACGAGCAGTACTTC.

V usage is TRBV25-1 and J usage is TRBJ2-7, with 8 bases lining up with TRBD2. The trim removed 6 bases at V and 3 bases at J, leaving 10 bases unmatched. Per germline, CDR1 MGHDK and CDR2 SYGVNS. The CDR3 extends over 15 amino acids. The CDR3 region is CASSRSGSPHYEQYF. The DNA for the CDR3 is TGTGCCAGCAGCCGCAGCGGGAGCCCTCACTACGAGCAGTACTTC.

CDR3 residues: CASSEALGGYQPQHF. DNA of the CDR3: TGTGCCAGCAGTGAAGCGCTGGGCGGCTATCAGCCCCAGCATTTT. The rearrangement links TRBV2 to TRBJ1-5, with D uncertain. This CDR3 region has 15 residues. Germline V gene sequence: CDR1 SNHLY, CDR2 FYNNEI. Trimming removed 0 bases at V and 5 bases at J, with 11 bases between.

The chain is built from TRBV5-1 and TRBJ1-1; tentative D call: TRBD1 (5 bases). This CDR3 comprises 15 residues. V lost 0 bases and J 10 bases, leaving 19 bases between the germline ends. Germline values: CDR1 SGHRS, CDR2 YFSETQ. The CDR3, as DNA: TGCGCCAGCAGCTTGGTAGGGACGGACGGTTCTTCAGCTTTCTTT. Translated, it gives CASSLVGTDGSSAFF.

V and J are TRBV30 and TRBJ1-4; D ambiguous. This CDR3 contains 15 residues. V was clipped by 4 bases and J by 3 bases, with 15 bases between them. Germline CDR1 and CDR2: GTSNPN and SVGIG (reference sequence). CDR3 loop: CAWTRSGLSNEKLFF. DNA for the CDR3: TGTGCCTGGACCCGGTCGGGTTTATCTAATGAAAAACTGTTTTTT.

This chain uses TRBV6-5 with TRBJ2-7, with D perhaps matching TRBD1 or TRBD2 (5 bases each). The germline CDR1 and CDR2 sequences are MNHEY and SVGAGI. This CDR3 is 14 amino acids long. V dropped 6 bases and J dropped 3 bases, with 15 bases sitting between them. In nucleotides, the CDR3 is TGTGCCAGCAGCCTCCGGGACGGACACTACGAGCAGTACTTC. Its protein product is CASSLRDGHYEQYF.

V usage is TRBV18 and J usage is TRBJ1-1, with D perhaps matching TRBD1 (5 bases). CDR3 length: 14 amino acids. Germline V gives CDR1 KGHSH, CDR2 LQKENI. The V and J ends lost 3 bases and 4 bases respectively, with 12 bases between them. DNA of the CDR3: TGTGCCAGCTCACCTTCGGGGGGTGGCACTGAAGCTTTCTTT. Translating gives CASSPSGGGTEAFF.

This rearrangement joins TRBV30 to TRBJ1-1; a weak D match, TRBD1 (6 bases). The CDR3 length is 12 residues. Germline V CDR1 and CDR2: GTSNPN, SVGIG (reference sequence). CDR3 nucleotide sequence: TGTGCGAAGGGAATTCAGGGGCCTGAAGCTTTCTTT. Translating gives CAKGIQGPEAFF.

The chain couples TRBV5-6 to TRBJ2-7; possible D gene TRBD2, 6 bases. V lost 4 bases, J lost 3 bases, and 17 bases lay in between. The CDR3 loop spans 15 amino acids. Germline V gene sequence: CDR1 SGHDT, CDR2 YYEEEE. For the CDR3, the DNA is TGTGCCAGCAGCCGTTTGGCGGGGATCCTCTACGAGCAGTACTTC. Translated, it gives CASSRLAGILYEQYF.

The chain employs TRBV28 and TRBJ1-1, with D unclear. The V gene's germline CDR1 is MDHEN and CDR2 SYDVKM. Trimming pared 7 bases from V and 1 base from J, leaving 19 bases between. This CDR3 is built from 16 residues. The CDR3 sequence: CASILFGGRPNTEAFF. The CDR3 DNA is TGTGCCAGCATCCTTTTCGGAGGACGGCCGAACACTGAAGCTTTCTTT.

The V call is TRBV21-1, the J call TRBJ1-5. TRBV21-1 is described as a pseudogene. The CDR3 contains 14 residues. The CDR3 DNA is TGTGCCAGCAGCAACGGGGGGTGCAATCAGCCCCAGCATTTT. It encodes CASSNGGCNQPQHF.

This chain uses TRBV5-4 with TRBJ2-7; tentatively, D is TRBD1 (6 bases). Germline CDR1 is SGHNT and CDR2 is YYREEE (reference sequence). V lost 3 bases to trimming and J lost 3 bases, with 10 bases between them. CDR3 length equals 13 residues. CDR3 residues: CASSSKQGYEQYF. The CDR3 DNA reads TGTGCCAGCAGCTCCAAACAGGGCTACGAGCAGTACTTC.

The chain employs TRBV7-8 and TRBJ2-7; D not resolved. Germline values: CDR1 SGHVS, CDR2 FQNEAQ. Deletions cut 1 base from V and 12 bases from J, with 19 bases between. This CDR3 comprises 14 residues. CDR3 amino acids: CASSLGRFEVIRYF. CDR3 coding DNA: TGTGCCAGCAGCTTAGGACGATTCGAGGTTATTCGGTACTTC.